This note documents a single T cell receptor beta chain sequence. Its target is unknown. These data come from a study of CD8+ T cells in alopecia areata. Study information: Each of the treated patients was given oral tofacitinib, 5 to 10 mg twice daily, for moderate-to-severe alopecia areata. For treated patients, severity scores reflected the percentage of scalp area affected.

Findings of the study overall: Mouse data revealed clearer TCR sharing than patient data did, a gap possibly tied to HLA.

V was shortened by 1 base and J by 0 bases, with 9 bases between the two germline ends. The CDR3 spans 15 residues. Germline V gene lookup returns CDR1 SGDLS and CDR2 YYNGEE. Treatment indicated: oral pan-JAK inhibitor, 5-10 mg twice daily. Isolated RNA was reverse transcribed into cDNA used as the sequencing template. The table came from immunoSEQ multiplex PCR; TCRdb's copy has only in-frame clones and leaves some out. The data hold 200,000 to 250,000 clones, with 66% observed a single time. The sample here was CD4+ T cells sorted from blood, taken at approximately week 42, from a patient treated with tofacitinib. This chain uses TRBV9 with TRBJ2-3; D gene ambiguous. This receptor was obtained from a human donor with alopecia areata. The CDR3 region is CASSVMETSTDTQYF. For the CDR3, the DNA is TGTGCCAGCAGCGTAATGGAAACTAGCACAGATACGCAGTATTTT. Filled out from reference TRBV9 and TRBJ2-3, the complete variable domain reads DSGVTQTPKHLITATGQRVTLRCSPRSGDLSVYWYQQSLDQGLQFLIQYYNGEERAKGNILERFSAQQFPDLHSELNLSSLELGDSALYFCASSVMETSTDTQYFGPGTRLTVL.